The clone carrying this T cell receptor (beta chain) was detected many times. What it recognizes is unknown. This specimen comes from a study of T cells in Graves' hyperthyroidism and ophthalmopathy. Study results and caveats: The model predicted ophthalmopathy a median approximately 6.3 months before onset.

Amplification of TCR beta CDR3 regions used RNA as the template. HTBI primers were employed in a first-round RT-PCR of the TCR CDR3. TCRdb re-analysed the multiplex PCR reads in MiXCR, keeping a single row per CDR3 protein. The table has under 700,000 distinct CDR3 sequences, around 46% seen once. Stable hyperthyroidism: no ophthalmopathy progression over 18 months of follow-up. Patients aged 18 to 65 had newly diagnosed hyperthyroidism that had lasted under 2 months. After removal of 1 base from V and 5 bases from J, the junction contained 1 base not matched to a gene. Germline V gene lookup returns CDR1 SEHNR and CDR2 FQNEAQ (reference sequence). The CDR3 loop spans 13 amino acids.

This receptor was taken from a woman younger than 35 with Graves' hyperthyroidism. The chain employs TRBV7-9 and TRBJ2-5, with TRBD2 identical over 7 bases. Source material: peripheral blood or thyroid tissue (not recorded which). The CDR3 reads CASSLVGRETQYF. DNA of the CDR3: TGTGCCAGCAGCTTAGTCGGGAGGGAGACCCAGTACTTC.